The 6 T cell receptor beta chains below all came from one sample that was sequenced in a study of blood T cell repertoires in COVID-19. The method was immunoSEQ multiplex PCR; TCRdb's version includes in-frame clones alone and lacks a portion of them. The sample records 250,000 to 300,000 clones, roughly 88% being singletons. Input material: PBMCs or T cells enriched from blood (not recorded which). These receptors were taken from a woman in her thirties who had recovered from COVID-19.

The chain is built from TRBV6-5 and TRBJ2-2; D gene unclear. The V and J ends lost 6 bases and 3 bases respectively, with 8 bases between them. Per the germline V gene, CDR1 is MNHEY and CDR2 is SVGAGI. CDR3 size: 13 residues. CDR3 in DNA: TGTGCCAGCAGCCATACACACACCGGGGAGCTGTTTTTT. Its translation: CASSHTHTGELFF.

This clone has only one observation. The chain carries TRBV5-6 and TRBJ1-6; D gene unclear. Germline CDR1 is SGHDT and CDR2 is YYEEEE. CDR3 size: 18 residues. Between the trimmed V and J ends, which lost 1 base and 0 bases, there was a span of 14 bases. CDR3 amino acids: CASSLRVIGSSYNSPLHF. CDR3 bases: TGTGCCAGCAGCTTGAGGGTTATCGGGAGCTCCTATAATTCACCCCTCCACTTT.

CDR3 amino acids: CASTGQINYGYTF. For the CDR3, the DNA is TGTGCCAGCACCGGACAGATTAACTATGGCTACACCTTC. The rearrangement links TRBV2 to TRBJ1-2; a possible D gene is TRBD1 (6 bases). CDR3 length equals 13 residues. V lost 7 bases and J lost 1, with 10 bases in between. CDR1 SNHLY and CDR2 FYNNEI come from the germline V gene.

This clone has only one observation. V and J are TRBV3-1 (or the pseudogene TRBV3-2) and TRBJ2-7; D unresolved. From germline, CDR1 is LGHDT and CDR2 YNNKEL (reference sequence). The CDR3 contains 13 residues. V lost 1 base and J lost 3, with 7 bases in between. The CDR3 coding sequence is TGTGCCAGCAGCCAAGTTGCAGGCTACGAGCAGTACTTC. Translation gives CASSQVAGYEQYF.

The V gene is TRBV27, the J gene TRBJ1-5; TRBD1 might be the D (6 bases). CDR1 is MNHEY, CDR2 SMNVEV, per germline (reference sequence). Trimming took off 2 bases at V and 5 bases at J, with 10 bases between the two ends. This CDR3 comprises 14 residues. CDR3 DNA: TGTGCCAGCAGTTTACTAGGGGGAGATCAGCCCCAGCATTTT. Protein product: CASSLLGGDQPQHF.

The V call is TRBV5-1, the J call TRBJ2-5, with 10 positions matching TRBD1. The V gene end was trimmed by 4 bases and the J gene end by 4 bases; junction bases not matched to a gene: 7. The CDR3 consists of 15 residues. Germline V gives CDR1 SGHRS, CDR2 YFSETQ. In DNA, the CDR3 is TGCGCCAGCAGCCTTATAGACAGGGGGCCAGAGACCCAGTACTTC. This codes for CASSLIDRGPETQYF.